The present T cell receptor (beta chain) was sequenced within a study of Ad26.COV2.S vaccination and SARS-CoV-2 variants. Study information: Donor got 5x10^10 or 1x10^11 viral particles of Ad26.COV2.S.

With regard to this clone: Antigen: not known.

Overall study findings and caveats: Substantial post-vaccination breadth of spike-specific CD8+ and CD4+ T cell responses was reported. Non-spike TCR breadth was similar in vaccine and placebo recipients.

Sample treatment: about 20 received Ad26.COV2.S at low or high dose, single or two shots; 5 received placebo; per-sample allocation not given. After the first vaccine or placebo injection, samples were drawn on day 63. The CDR3 has 11 residues. Trimming removed 5 bases at V and 4 bases at J, with 5 bases between. Germline V gene sequence: CDR1 LNHDA, CDR2 SQIVND (reference sequence). The table came from immunoSEQ multiplex PCR; TCRdb's copy has only in-frame clones and leaves some out. Of 380,000 or so clones detected, approximately 83% appear once; the ten largest clones hold about 7.1%. This clonotype originated in a person between 18 and 60 years old who received the Ad26.COV2.S COVID-19 vaccine or a placebo. J is TRBJ1-1 and V is TRBV19, with D hard to call. Sequencing used peripheral blood, obtained in a trial of Ad26.COV2.S vaccine versus placebo. The DNA for the CDR3 is TGTGCCAGTAGTGGGTTCACTGAAGCTTTCTTT. It encodes CASSGFTEAFF. The full variable domain, in which reference TRBV19 and TRBJ1-1 provide the parts outside the CDR3, is DGGITQSPKYLFRKEGQNVTLSCEQNLNHDAMYWYRQDPGQGLRLIYYSQIVNDFQKGDIAEGYSVSREKKESFPLTVTSAQKNPTAFYLCASSGFTEAFFGQGTRLTVV.